Reported below is one T cell receptor beta chain. Its antigen remains unknown. This record comes from a study of the immune and genomic landscape of osteosarcoma. The post-treatment osteosarcoma tumors were primary, local recurrence or metastasis specimens from poor-prognosis patients. The table came from immunoSEQ multiplex PCR; TCRdb's copy has only in-frame clones and leaves some out. The data show thousands of clones, approximately 70% seen once. Regarding the study as a whole: About 5 cases had a single hyperexpanded clone dominating the repertoire, all with fewer than 100 T-cell clonotypes. Reference clonality came from outside normal skin and healthy blood, not matched tissue. Compared with cold C1, the hot C3 cluster had higher, still-low clonality. Productive clonality was low overall, averaging approximately 0.087, maximum around 0.27.

Germline V gene lookup returns CDR1 MGHRA and CDR2 YSYEKL. V was trimmed by 1 base and J by 0 bases, leaving 11 bases between them. The CDR3 runs 16 residues. Sequencing used osteosarcoma tumor tissue from the lung. This TCR derives from a human donor with osteosarcoma. This chain uses TRBV4-1 with TRBJ2-3; no reliable D call. The CDR3 nucleotides are TGCGCCAGCAGCCAAGGGGTCAGCCCTAGCACAGATACGCAGTATTTT. The encoded protein is CASSQGVSPSTDTQYF.